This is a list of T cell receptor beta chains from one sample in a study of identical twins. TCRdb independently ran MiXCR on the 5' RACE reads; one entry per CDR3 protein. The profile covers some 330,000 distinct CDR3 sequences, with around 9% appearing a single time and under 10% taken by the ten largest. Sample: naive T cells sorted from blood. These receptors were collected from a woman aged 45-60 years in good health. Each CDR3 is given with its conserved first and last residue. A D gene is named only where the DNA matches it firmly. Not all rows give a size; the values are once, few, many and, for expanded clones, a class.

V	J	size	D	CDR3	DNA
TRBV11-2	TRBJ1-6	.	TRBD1	CASSRDRVISPLHF	TGTGCCAGCAGCCGAGACAGGGTGATTTCACCCCTCCACTTT
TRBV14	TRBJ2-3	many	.	CASSQEDYARGTDTQYF	TGTGCCAGCAGCCAAGAAGATTATGCTCGCGGGACAGATACGCAGTATTTT
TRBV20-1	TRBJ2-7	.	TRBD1	CSARDRSRSSYEQYF	TGCAGTGCTAGGGACAGGTCAAGGAGCTCCTACGAGCAGTACTTC
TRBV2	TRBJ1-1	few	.	CASIGGLNTEAFF	TGTGCCAGCATTGGGGGCCTGAACACTGAAGCTTTCTTT
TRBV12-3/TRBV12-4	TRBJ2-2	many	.	CASSLMVRELFF	TGTGCCAGCAGTTTGATGGTCCGGGAGCTGTTTTTT
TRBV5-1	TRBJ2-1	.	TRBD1	CASSLAGTANEQFF	TGCGCCAGCAGCTTGGCCGGGACAGCCAATGAGCAGTTCTTC
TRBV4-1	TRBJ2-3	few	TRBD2	CASSRVGRERTDTQYF	TGCGCCAGCAGCCGCGTGGGGCGGGAGCGCACAGATACGCAGTATTTT
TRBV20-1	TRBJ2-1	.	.	CSARDISRQQFF	TGCAGTGCTAGAGATATCAGTCGTCAGCAGTTCTTC
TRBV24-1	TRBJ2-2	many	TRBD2	CATRGLESRELFF	TGTGCCACCAGAGGACTAGAGTCTCGGGAGCTGTTTTTT
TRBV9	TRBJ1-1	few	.	CASSDGDTPEAFF	TGTGCCAGCAGCGATGGGGACACCCCTGAAGCTTTCTTT
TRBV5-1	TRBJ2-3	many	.	CASRGVQAFGGDTQYF	TGCGCCAGCAGAGGGGTCCAGGCATTTGGAGGGGATACGCAGTATTTT
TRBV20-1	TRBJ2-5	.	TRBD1	CSALQGTGWGETQYF	TGCAGTGCTTTGCAGGGGACAGGGTGGGGAGAGACCCAGTACTTC
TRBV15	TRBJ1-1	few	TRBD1	CATSSAGTGKGTEAFF	TGTGCCACCAGCAGCGCCGGGACAGGGAAGGGAACTGAAGCTTTCTTT
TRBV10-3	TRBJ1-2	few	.	CAISDGHNYGYTF	TGTGCCATCAGTGATGGGCATAACTATGGCTACACCTTC
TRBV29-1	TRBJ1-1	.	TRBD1	CSVEDLRDRGPEAFF	TGCAGCGTTGAAGATTTAAGGGACAGGGGCCCTGAAGCTTTCTTT
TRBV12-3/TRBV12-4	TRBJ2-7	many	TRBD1	CASSFGRDRGLKSSYEQYF	TGTGCCAGCAGTTTTGGCCGGGACAGGGGGTTGAAATCTTCCTACGAGCAGTACTTC
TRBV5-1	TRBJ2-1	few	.	CASSSLGGRITYNEQFF	TGCGCCAGCAGCTCGCTGGGTGGGAGGATCACCTACAATGAGCAGTTCTTC
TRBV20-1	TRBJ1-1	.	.	CSAYLSGPTEAFF	TGCAGTGCCTACCTGTCAGGGCCCACTGAAGCTTTCTTT
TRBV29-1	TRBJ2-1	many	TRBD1	CSADRGVGEQFF	TGCAGCGCGGACAGGGGGGTGGGTGAGCAGTTCTTC
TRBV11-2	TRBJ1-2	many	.	CASRLGSGSGYTF	TGTGCCAGCAGACTAGGGTCAGGGTCTGGCTACACCTTC
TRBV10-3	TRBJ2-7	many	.	CAIGSGLQGYEQYF	TGTGCCATCGGGTCGGGGCTCCAAGGCTACGAGCAGTACTTC
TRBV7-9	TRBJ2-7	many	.	CASSSGMYEQYF	TGTGCCAGCAGCTCAGGGATGTACGAGCAGTACTTC
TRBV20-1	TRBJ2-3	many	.	CSASGLGTDTQYF	TGCAGTGCTAGCGGTCTAGGCACAGATACGCAGTATTTT
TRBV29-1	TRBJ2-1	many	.	CSSSTRLSYNEQFF	TGCAGCTCGTCGACGAGACTCTCCTACAATGAGCAGTTCTTC
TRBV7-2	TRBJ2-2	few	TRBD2	CASSWEGWNTGELFF	TGTGCCAGCAGCTGGGAGGGATGGAACACCGGGGAGCTGTTTTTT
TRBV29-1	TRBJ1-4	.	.	CSVGFGDPNEKLFF	TGCAGCGTTGGGTTCGGGGATCCTAATGAAAAACTGTTTTTT
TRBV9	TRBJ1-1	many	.	CASSVAGATEAFF	TGTGCCAGCAGCGTAGCGGGGGCGACTGAAGCTTTCTTT
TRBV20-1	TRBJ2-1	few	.	CSARDVLRNFPYNEQFF	TGCAGTGCTAGAGATGTGCTCCGCAACTTCCCCTACAATGAGCAGTTCTTC
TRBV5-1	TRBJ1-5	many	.	CASSLKGVQPQHF	TGCGCCAGCAGCTTGAAAGGGGTTCAGCCCCAGCATTTT
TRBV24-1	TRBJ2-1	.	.	CATSDSGFRTYNEQFF	TGTGCCACCAGTGATTCGGGGTTCAGGACCTACAATGAGCAGTTCTTC
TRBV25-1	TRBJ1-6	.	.	CASSESPSPLHF	TGTGCCAGCAGTGAATCTCCGTCACCCCTCCACTTT
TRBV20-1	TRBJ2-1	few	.	CSARDEALYSYNEQFF	TGCAGTGCTAGAGACGAAGCTTTATACTCCTACAATGAGCAGTTCTTC
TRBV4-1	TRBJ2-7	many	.	CASSQIRDNYEQYF	TGCGCCAGCAGCCAAATCAGGGATAACTACGAGCAGTACTTC
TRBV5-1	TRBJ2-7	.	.	CASRQVEYYEQYF	TGCGCCAGCAGGCAGGTCGAATACTACGAGCAGTACTTC
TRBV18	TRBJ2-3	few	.	CASSSIGDTQYF	TGTGCCAGCTCCAGTATCGGAGATACGCAGTATTTT
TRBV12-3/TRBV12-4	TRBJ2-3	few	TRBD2	CASSRRVREGPGDTQYF	TGTGCCAGCAGTCGCCGGGTGCGGGAGGGCCCCGGAGATACGCAGTATTTT
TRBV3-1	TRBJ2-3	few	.	CASSQVGASTDTQYF	TGTGCCAGCAGCCAAGTGGGAGCTAGCACAGATACGCAGTATTTT
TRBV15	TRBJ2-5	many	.	CATSRDRGDGETQYF	TGTGCCACCAGCAGAGACAGGGGGGATGGAGAGACCCAGTACTTC
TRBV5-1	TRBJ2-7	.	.	CASSLSGLSYEQYF	TGCGCCAGCAGCTTGTCAGGTCTCTCCTACGAGCAGTACTTC
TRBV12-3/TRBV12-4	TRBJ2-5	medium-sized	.	CASSLKETQYF	TGCGCCAGCAGCTTGAAAGAGACCCAGTACTTC
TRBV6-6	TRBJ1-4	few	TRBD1	CASSYVRGEKLFF	TGTGCCAGCAGTTATGTCAGGGGGGAAAAACTGTTTTTT
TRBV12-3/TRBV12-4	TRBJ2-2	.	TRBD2	CASKGLAGDNGELFF	TGTGCCAGCAAAGGACTAGCGGGAGATAACGGGGAGCTGTTTTTT
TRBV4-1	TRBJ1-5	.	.	CASSQDPIGRRNQPQHF	TGCGCCAGCAGCCAAGATCCTATCGGCAGAAGGAATCAGCCCCAGCATTTT
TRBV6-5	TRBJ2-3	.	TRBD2	CASSYALAGVDTQYF	TGTGCCAGCAGTTACGCTCTAGCGGGAGTAGATACGCAGTATTTT
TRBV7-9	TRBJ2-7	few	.	CASSFGRGTDDEQYF	TGTGCCAGCAGCTTCGGGAGGGGGACAGATGACGAGCAGTACTTC
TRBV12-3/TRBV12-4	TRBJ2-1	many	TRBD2	CASRPGLGERQFF	TGTGCCAGCAGGCCGGGACTAGGGGAACGGCAGTTCTTC
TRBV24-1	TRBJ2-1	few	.	CATSDFAREDEQFF	TGTGCCACCAGTGATTTCGCCAGGGAGGATGAGCAGTTCTTC
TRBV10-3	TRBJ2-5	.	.	CAIRGPQEGTQYF	TGTGCCATCAGGGGACCCCAGGAAGGGACCCAGTACTTC
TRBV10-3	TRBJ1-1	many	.	CAISSGPEATEAFF	TGTGCCATCAGCTCGGGGCCCGAGGCCACTGAAGCTTTCTTT
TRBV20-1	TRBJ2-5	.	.	CSALNVKSSVQETQYF	TGCAGTGCTCTCAACGTTAAATCTAGCGTCCAAGAGACCCAGTACTTC
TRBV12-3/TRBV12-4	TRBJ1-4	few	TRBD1	CASREDRGRGEKLFF	TGTGCCAGCAGGGAGGACAGGGGGCGCGGTGAAAAACTGTTTTTT